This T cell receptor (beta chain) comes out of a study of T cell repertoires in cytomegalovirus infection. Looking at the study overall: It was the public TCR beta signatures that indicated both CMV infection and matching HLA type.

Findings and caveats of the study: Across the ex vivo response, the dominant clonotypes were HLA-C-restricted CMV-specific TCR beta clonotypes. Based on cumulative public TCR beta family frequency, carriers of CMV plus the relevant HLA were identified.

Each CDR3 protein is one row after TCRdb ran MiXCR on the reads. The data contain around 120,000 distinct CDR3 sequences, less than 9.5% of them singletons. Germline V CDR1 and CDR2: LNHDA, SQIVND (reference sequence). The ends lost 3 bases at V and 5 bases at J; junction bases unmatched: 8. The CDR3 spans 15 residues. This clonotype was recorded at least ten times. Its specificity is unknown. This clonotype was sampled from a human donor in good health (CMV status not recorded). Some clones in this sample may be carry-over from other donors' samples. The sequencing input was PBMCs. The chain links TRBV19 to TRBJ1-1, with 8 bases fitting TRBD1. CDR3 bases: TGTGCCAGTAGTATCCGACAGGGGATTGAAACTGAAGCTTTCTTT. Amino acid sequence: CASSIRQGIETEAFF.